Described below is a single T cell receptor (beta chain) sequence and its context. V was clipped by 7 bases and J by 4 bases; unmatched bases: 4. This CDR3 is 12 amino acids long. Germline V gene data show CDR1 as SQVTM and CDR2 as ANQGSEA. This sample was taken from a study of human T cells and chemical hapten exposure. In the study overall: Upper inner arm skin measuring approximately 2 cm by approximately 2 cm received 2% DPC for sensitization. 0.01% DPC was applied to the upper back in patch tests, which were read at 6 days.

The library tagged individual cDNA molecules with unique molecular identifiers. In the original analysis: Sampled TCR counts reached a median of 95,638 per sample, with values ranging from 23,224 to 690,600. TCRdb re-derived calls from the RACE reads in MiXCR, one entry per CDR3 protein. TCRdb assigned the V and J calls; the authors' analysis was not used. There are a few hundred thousand distinct CDR3 sequences in the sample; about 9% occur only once, and over 2% lies in the top ten. The time point denotes: pre-sensitization, week 0. As for treatment: therapeutic diphenylcyclopropenone sensitization with weekly scalp DPC.

Sequenced here: whole blood, sampled in connection with sensitization to the hapten diphenylcyclopropenone (DPC). This chain links TRBV29-1 with TRBJ2-3; the match to TRBD1 covers 8 bases. The TCR was taken from a woman between 40 and 50 years old with alopecia areata. Some clones in this sample may be carry-over from other donors' samples. CDR3 sequence: CSATGEADTQYF. The DNA of the CDR3 is TGCAGCGCGACAGGGGAGGCAGATACGCAGTATTTT.